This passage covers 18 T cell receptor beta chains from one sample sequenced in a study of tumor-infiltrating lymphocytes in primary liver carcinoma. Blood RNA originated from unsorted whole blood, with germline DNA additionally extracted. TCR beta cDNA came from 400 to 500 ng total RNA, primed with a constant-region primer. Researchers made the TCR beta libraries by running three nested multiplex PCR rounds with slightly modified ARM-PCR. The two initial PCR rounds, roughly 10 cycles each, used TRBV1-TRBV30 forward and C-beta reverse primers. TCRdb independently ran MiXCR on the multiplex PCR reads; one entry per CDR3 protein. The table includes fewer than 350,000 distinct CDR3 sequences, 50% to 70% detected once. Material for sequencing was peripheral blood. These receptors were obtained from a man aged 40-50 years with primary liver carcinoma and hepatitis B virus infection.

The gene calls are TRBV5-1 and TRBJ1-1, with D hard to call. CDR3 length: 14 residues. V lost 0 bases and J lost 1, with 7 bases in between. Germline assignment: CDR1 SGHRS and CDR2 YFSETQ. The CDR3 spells CASSLGPANTEAFF. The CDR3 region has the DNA TGCGCCAGCAGCTTGGGTCCAGCGAACACTGAAGCTTTCTTT.

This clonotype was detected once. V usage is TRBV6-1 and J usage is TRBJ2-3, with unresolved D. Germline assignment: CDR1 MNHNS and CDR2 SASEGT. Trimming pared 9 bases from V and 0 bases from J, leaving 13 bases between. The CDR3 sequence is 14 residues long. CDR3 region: CARVGLISTDTQYF. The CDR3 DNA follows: TGTGCCAGAGTAGGCCTAATTAGCACAGATACGCAGTATTTT.

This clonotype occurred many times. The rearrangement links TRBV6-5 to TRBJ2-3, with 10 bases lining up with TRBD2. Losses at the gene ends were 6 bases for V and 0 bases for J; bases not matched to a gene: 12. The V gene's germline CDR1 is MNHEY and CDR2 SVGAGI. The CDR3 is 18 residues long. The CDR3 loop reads CASSSSGRTSSSTDTQYF. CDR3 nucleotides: TGTGCCAGCAGCAGTAGCGGGAGGACATCCTCTAGCACAGATACGCAGTATTTT.

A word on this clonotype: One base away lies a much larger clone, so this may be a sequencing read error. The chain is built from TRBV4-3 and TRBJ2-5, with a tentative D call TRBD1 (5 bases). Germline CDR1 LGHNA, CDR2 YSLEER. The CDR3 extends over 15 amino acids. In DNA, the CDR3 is TGCGCCAGCAACCAAGGGGTGGGGTACCAAGAGACCCAGTACTTC. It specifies CASNQGVGYQETQYF.

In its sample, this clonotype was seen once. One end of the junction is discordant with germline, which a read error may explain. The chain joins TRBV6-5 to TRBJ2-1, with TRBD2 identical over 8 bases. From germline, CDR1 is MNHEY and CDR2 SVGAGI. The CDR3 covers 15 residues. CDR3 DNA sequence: TGTGGCAGCAGTCGCGGGGGGTGGGAGGACAATGAGCAGTTATTC. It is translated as CGSSRGGWEDNEQLF.

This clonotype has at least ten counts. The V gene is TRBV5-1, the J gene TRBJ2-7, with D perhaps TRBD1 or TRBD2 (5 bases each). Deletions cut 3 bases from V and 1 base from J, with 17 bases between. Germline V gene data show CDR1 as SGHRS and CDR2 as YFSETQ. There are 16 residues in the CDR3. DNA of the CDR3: TGCGCCAGCAGCTCAAACCCTAAGGGACCTTCCTACGAGCAGTACTTC. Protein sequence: CASSSNPKGPSYEQYF.

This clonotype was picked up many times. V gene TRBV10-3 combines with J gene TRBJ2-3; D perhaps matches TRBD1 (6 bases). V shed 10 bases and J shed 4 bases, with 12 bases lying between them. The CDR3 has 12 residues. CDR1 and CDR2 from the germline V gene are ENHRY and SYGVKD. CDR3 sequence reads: CATKDRPDTQYF. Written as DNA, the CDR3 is TGTGCCACAAAGGACAGACCAGATACGCAGTATTTT.

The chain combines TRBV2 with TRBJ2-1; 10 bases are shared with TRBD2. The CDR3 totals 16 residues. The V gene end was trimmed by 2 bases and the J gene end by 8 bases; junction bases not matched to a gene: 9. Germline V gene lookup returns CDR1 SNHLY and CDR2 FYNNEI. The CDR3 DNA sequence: TGTGCCAGCAGTGAATCGAGACTAGCGGGCATCTATGAGCAGTTCTTC. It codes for CASSESRLAGIYEQFF.

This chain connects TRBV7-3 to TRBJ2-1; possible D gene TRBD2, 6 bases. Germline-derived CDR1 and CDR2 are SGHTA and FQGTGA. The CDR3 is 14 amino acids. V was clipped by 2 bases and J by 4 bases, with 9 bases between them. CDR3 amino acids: CASSLGREYNEQFF. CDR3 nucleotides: TGTGCCAGCAGCTTAGGGCGGGAATACAATGAGCAGTTCTTC.

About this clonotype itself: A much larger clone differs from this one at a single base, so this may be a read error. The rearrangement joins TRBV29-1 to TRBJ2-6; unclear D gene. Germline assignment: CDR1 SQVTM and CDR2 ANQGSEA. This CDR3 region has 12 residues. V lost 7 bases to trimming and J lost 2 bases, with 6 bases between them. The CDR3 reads CSAQTGANVLTF. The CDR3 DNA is TGCAGCGCCCAAACTGGGGCCAACGTCCTGACTTTC.

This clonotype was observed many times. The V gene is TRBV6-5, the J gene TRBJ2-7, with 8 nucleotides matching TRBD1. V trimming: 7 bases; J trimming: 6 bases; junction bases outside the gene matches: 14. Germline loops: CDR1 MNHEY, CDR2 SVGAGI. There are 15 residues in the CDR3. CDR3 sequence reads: CASTHAQGAKSEQYF. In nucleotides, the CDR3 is TGTGCCAGCACCCATGCGCAGGGGGCAAAGTCCGAGCAGTACTTC.

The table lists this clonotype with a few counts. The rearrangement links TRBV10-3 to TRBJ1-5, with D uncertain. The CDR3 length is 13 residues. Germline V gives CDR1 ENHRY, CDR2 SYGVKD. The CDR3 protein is CATAEDSNQPQHF. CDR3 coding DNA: TGTGCTACAGCCGAAGATAGCAATCAGCCCCAGCATTTT.

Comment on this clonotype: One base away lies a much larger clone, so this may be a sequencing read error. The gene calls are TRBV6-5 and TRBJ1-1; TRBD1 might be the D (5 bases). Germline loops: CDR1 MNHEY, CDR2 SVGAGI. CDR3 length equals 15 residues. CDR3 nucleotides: TGTGCCAGCAGTTACTCATTGGGGGTGAACACTGAAGCTCTCTTT. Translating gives CASSYSLGVNTEALF.

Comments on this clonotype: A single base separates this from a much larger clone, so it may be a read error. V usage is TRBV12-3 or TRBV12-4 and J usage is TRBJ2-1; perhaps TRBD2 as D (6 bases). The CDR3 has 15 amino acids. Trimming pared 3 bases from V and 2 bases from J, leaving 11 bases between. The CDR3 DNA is TGTGCCAGCAGTTTCGCCGGGAGTCCCTACAATGAGCAGTTCTTC. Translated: CASSFAGSPYNEQFF.

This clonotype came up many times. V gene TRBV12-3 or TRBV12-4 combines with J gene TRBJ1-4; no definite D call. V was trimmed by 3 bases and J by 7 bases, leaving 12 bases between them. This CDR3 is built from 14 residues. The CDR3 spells CASSLVGISEKLFF. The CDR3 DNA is TGTGCCAGCAGTTTGGTGGGAATTAGTGAAAAACTGTTTTTT.

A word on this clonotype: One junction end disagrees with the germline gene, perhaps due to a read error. CDR3 loop: CAGRAGTAEAQYF. The DNA for the CDR3 is TGTGCCGGCAGAGCCGGGACAGCGGAGGCCCAGTACTTC. This sequence joins TRBV28 and TRBJ2-5; 7 bases are a match to TRBD1. The CDR3 covers 13 residues. Germline V gives CDR1 MDHEN, CDR2 SYDVKM.

The CDR3 here is CASSPVSAATNTGELFF. The DNA of the CDR3 is TGTGCCAGCTCCCCCGTTAGTGCCGCCACGAACACCGGGGAGCTGTTTTTT. The genes are TRBV9 and TRBJ2-2, with D unclear. V was trimmed by 7 bases and J by 0 bases, leaving 19 bases between them. In germline, CDR1 is SGDLS, CDR2 YYNGEE. The CDR3 contains 17 residues.

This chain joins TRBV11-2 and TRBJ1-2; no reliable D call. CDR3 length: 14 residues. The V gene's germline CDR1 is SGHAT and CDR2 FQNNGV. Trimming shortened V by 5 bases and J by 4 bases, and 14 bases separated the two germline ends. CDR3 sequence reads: CASSPPHRVYGYTF. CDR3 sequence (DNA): TGTGCCAGCAGCCCTCCACACCGAGTCTATGGCTACACCTTC.